What follows is one T cell receptor beta chain and its context. Per the original data handling: Reference gene primer amplification gave nucleated cell count estimates. Only in-frame clones appear in the TCRdb table, and some are missing; sequencing was by immunoSEQ multiplex PCR. V, J and clone size derive from that table, while D and trimming were established from the DNA sequence. The sample records 200,000 to 250,000 clones, 82% being singletons. The trim removed 5 bases at V and 7 bases at J, leaving 6 bases unmatched. The V gene's germline CDR1 is MDHEN and CDR2 SYDVKM. The CDR3 extends over 14 amino acids. This record belongs to a study of blood T cell repertoires in COVID-19.

The clonotype originates from a woman at least 80 years old with active or convalescent COVID-19. Material for sequencing was peripheral blood. The chain couples TRBV28 to TRBJ1-4; 8 bases are shared with TRBD1. Here the CDR3 reads CASSHQGAVEKLFF. As DNA, the CDR3 is TGTGCCAGCAGTCATCAGGGGGCTGTTGAAAAACTGTTTTTT.